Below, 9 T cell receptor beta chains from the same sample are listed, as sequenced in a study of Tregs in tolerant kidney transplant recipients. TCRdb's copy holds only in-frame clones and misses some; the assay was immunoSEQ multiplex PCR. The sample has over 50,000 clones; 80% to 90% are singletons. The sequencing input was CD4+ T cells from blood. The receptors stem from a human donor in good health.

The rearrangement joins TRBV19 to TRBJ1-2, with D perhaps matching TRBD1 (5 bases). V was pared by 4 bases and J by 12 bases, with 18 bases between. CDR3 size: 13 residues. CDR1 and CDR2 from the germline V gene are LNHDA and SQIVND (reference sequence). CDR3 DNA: TGTGCCAGTAGTACCACACCCTGGGACCTCCACACCTTC. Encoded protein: CASSTTPWDLHTF.

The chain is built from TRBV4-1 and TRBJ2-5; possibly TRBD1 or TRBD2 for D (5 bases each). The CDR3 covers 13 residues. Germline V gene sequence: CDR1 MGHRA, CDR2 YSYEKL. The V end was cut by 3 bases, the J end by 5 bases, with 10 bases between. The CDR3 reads CASSQGPGETQYF. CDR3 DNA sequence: TGCGCCAGCAGCCAGGGACCCGGGGAGACCCAGTACTTC.

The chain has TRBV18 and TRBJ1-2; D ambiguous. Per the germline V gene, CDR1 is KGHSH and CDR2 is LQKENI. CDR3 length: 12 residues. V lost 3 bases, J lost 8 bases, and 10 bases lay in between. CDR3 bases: TGTGCCAGCTCACCTCTTGGAGGGGGCTACACCTTC. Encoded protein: CASSPLGGGYTF.

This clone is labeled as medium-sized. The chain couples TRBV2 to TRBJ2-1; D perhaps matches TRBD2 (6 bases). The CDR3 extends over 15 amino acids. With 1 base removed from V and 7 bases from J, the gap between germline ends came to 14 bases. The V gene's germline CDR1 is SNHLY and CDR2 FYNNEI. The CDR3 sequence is CASSEDYGGVNEQFF. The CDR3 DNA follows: TGTGCCAGCAGTGAAGATTACGGCGGGGTAAATGAGCAGTTCTTC.

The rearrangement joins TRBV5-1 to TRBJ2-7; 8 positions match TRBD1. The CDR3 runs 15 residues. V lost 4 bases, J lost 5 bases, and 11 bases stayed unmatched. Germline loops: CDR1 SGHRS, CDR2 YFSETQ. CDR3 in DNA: TGCGCCAGCAGCGGACAGGGAGTGGGTTCGGACGAGCAGTACTTC. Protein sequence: CASSGQGVGSDEQYF.

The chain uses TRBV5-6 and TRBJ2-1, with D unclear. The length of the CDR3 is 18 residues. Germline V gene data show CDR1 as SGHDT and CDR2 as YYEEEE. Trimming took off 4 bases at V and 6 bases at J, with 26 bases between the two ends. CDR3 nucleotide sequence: TGTGCCAGCAGCGGCGAATACCGAAACCAGGTACTTAGCAATGAGCAGTTCTTC. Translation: CASSGEYRNQVLSNEQFF.

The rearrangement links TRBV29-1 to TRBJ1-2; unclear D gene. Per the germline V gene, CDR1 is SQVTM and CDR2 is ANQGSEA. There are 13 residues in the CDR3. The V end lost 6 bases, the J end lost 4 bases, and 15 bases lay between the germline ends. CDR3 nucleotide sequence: TGCAGCGTGGGAGCCCGGTTATCCTATGGCTACACCTTC. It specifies CSVGARLSYGYTF.

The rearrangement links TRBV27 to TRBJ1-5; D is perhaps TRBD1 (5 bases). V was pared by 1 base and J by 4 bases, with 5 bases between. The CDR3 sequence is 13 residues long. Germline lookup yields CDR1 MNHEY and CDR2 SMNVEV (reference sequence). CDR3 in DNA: TGTGCCAGCAGTTTATGGACAAATCAGCCCCAGCATTTT. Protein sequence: CASSLWTNQPQHF.

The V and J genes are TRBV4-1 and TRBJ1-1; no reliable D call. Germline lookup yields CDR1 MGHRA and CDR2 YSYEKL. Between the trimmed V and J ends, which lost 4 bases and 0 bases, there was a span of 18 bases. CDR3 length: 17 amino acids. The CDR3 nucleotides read TGCGCCAGCAGCCCCCCCGGCCGCCTTGGGATGAACACTGAAGCTTTCTTT. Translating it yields CASSPPGRLGMNTEAFF.